The 14 T cell receptor beta chains presented below share a single source sample, sequenced in a study of cytomegalovirus exposure and HLA in healthy donors. PCR employed 60 Vbeta and 13 Jbeta primers. Sequenced by immunoSEQ multiplex PCR; TCRdb stores in-frame clones only, minus some. This table has 130,000 or so clones, over 75% appearing once. The sequenced sample was PBMCs. These receptors were collected from a man aged 40-50 years in good health and CMV-seronegative.

Notes on this clone: One junction end does not reproduce the germline sequence, and a read error may be involved. The rearrangement uses TRBV7-8 and TRBJ2-6, with D perhaps matching TRBD1 (6 bases). CDR3 length: 18 amino acids. The germline CDR1 and CDR2 sequences are SGHVS and FQNEAQ. This chain's CDR3 is CASSPNTGGFLGANGLTF. In DNA form, the CDR3 reads TGTGCCAGCAGCCCAAACACAGGAGGTTTTCTGGGGGCCAACGGCCTGACTTTC.

V is TRBV28 and J is TRBJ2-7, with 9 positions matching TRBD1. Germline trimming cut 7 bases from V and 1 base from J; bases unmatched to any gene: 5. Per germline, CDR1 MDHEN and CDR2 SYDVKM. This CDR3 spans 14 amino acids. DNA of the CDR3: TGTGCCAGCACTATGACAGGGGGGTCCTACGAGCAGTACTTC. Its protein is CASTMTGGSYEQYF.

The V and J genes are TRBV11-2 and TRBJ2-2, with D perhaps matching TRBD1 (6 bases). The CDR3 runs to 15 residues. Germline V gives CDR1 SGHAT, CDR2 FQNNGV. Trimming took off 5 bases at V and 1 base at J, with 11 bases between the two ends. The CDR3 here is CASSPQTGNTGELFF. CDR3 DNA: TGTGCCAGCAGCCCCCAGACAGGGAACACCGGGGAGCTGTTTTTT.

This clone turned up a few times. The V call is TRBV7-8, the J call TRBJ2-6, with D possibly being TRBD1 (6 bases). Germline V gene data show CDR1 as SGHVS and CDR2 as FQNEAQ. V was shortened by 5 bases and J by 0 bases, with 14 bases between the two germline ends. The CDR3 covers 17 residues. Written as DNA, the CDR3 is TGTGCCAGCAGCCCGGACAGAAGAAACTCTGGGGCCAACGTCCTGACTTTC. Its translation: CASSPDRRNSGANVLTF.

Notes on this clone: The junction departs from germline at one end; a sequencing error may be responsible. The V and J genes are TRBV2 and TRBJ2-4; 13 positions agree with TRBD2. CDR1 is SNHLY, CDR2 FYNNEI, per germline. The CDR3 consists of 17 residues. In DNA, the CDR3 is TGTGCCAGCGCTACTAGCGGGGGGGCAGGAGGGAAAAACAGTCAGTACTTC. Protein product: CASATSGGAGGKNSQYF. The variable domain in full, with the rest retrieved from reference TRBV2 and TRBJ2-4, is EPEVTQTPSHQVTQMGQEVILRCVPISNHLYFYWYRQILGQKVEFLVSFYNNEISEKSEIFDDQFSVERPDGSNFTLKIRSTKLEDSAMYFCASATSGGAGGKNSQYFGAGTRLSVL.

The genes are TRBV9 and TRBJ2-6; D is undetermined. Deletions cut 3 bases from V and 5 bases from J, with 6 bases between. Germline values: CDR1 SGDLS, CDR2 YYNGEE. CDR3 length: 13 amino acids. The CDR3 region is CASSGSRANVLTF. CDR3 sequence (DNA): TGTGCCAGCAGCGGTAGTAGGGCCAACGTCCTGACTTTC.

This clone was recorded a few times. The chain is built from TRBV6-6 and TRBJ2-3, with a tentative D call TRBD2 (5 bases). The germline CDR1 and CDR2 sequences are MNHNY and SVGAGI (reference sequence). CDR3 size: 13 residues. V lost 2 bases and J lost 4, with 7 bases in between. The CDR3 DNA sequence: TGTGCCAGCAGTTACGGGGAGTCAGATACGCAGTATTTT. This translates into CASSYGESDTQYF.

This chain joins TRBV6-1 and TRBJ1-2; a weak D match, TRBD1 (5 bases). V was cut by 6 bases and J by 4 bases, with 12 bases left in between. The CDR3 runs 13 residues. Per the germline V gene, CDR1 is MNHNS and CDR2 is SASEGT. The CDR3 region is CASRLDSLYGYTF. CDR3 DNA: TGTGCCAGCAGATTAGACAGCCTCTATGGCTACACCTTC.

J is TRBJ2-5 and V is TRBV2; 11 bases agree with TRBD2. J gave up 2 bases and V 6 bases, and 14 bases lay outside the gene matches. The germline CDR1 and CDR2 sequences are SNHLY and FYNNEI. The CDR3 runs to 18 residues. The CDR3 DNA follows: TGTGCCAGCAGCCTCTACCTAGCGGGGGGCAAGCAACAAGAGACCCAGTACTTC. Translation gives CASSLYLAGGKQQETQYF.

This clone was seen a few times. This sequence joins TRBV28 and TRBJ2-7; 8 bases match TRBD1. V dropped 6 bases and J dropped 2; count of bases not matched to a gene: 6. The CDR3 consists of 14 residues. CDR1 is MDHEN and CDR2 is SYDVKM in the germline V gene. This chain's CDR3 is CASRTGQVPYEQYF. CDR3 sequence (DNA): TGTGCCAGCAGAACGGGACAGGTACCCTACGAGCAGTACTTC. Variable domain in full (rest from reference TRBV28 and TRBJ2-7): DVKVTQSSRYLVKRTGEKVFLECVQDMDHENMFWYRQDPGLGLRLIYFSYDVKMKEKGDIPEGYSVSREKKERFSLILESASTNQTSMYLCASRTGQVPYEQYFGPGTRLTVT.

The gene calls are TRBV4-2 and TRBJ1-6, with a possible D match to TRBD1 (5 bases). The CDR3 is 13 residues long. Trimming stripped 5 bases from V and 9 bases from J, with 11 bases between. Germline loops: CDR1 LGHNA, CDR2 YNFKEQ. The CDR3 is CASSLQVVSPLHF. CDR3 nucleotide sequence: TGTGCCAGCAGCTTACAGGTTGTTTCACCCCTCCACTTT.

The V and J genes are TRBV28 and TRBJ2-7, with a tentative D call TRBD1 (5 bases). The CDR3 length is 16 residues. The ends were cut back, 3 bases at V and 2 bases at J, with 17 bases in the middle. Germline V gene sequence: CDR1 MDHEN, CDR2 SYDVKM. The CDR3 region is CASSLGLGPATYEQYF. DNA of the CDR3: TGTGCCAGCAGTTTGGGATTGGGGCCCGCTACCTACGAGCAGTACTTC.

The chain carries TRBV5-3 and TRBJ1-3; perhaps TRBD1 as D (5 bases). TRBV5-3 is annotated as an ORF whose role is uncertain. The CDR3 has 16 residues. V gave up 6 bases and J gave up 3 bases, with 19 bases separating them. The CDR3 DNA sequence: TGTGCCAGAACCTGTCTGAGCAGGGCAAGTGGAAACACCATATATTTT. Amino acid sequence: CARTCLSRASGNTIYF.

The V gene is TRBV5-4, the J gene TRBJ2-1; D is possibly TRBD1 (5 bases). Germline CDR1 is SGHNT and CDR2 is YYREEE (reference sequence). V was shortened by 4 bases and J by 5 bases, with 10 bases between the two germline ends. The CDR3 totals 13 residues. The CDR3 coding sequence is TGTGCCAGCAGCCCAGGACAAAACAATGAGCAGTTCTTC. Translated, it gives CASSPGQNNEQFF.